This T cell receptor (beta chain) emerged from a study of a mutant IDH1 vaccine in newly diagnosed glioma. Study-wide context: Vaccine dosing followed radiotherapy by 4-6 weeks, or accompanied temozolomide cycles. Prior therapy was radiotherapy, temozolomide, or both; most received both.

A note on this clone: Its antigen is undetermined.

General study points: It was approximately 93% of patients that developed vaccine-induced immune responses.

Sample time point: week 5, during vaccination. The study gave 300 ug of mutant IDH1 20-mer peptide per vaccine dose, with topical imiquimod. Donors' newly diagnosed IDH1-mutant WHO grade 3 or 4 astrocytomas lacked nuclear ATRX. V shed 4 bases and J 1 base; nucleotides not matched to a gene: 10. Per the germline V gene, CDR1 is SGHRS and CDR2 is YFSETQ. This CDR3 is built from 17 residues. Repertoires were generated with immunoSEQ multiplex PCR, while TCRdb's copy carries only in-frame clones and drops some. The data contain 45,000 to 60,000 clones, more than 70% of them seen just once; the ten biggest clones take up around 4.9%.

V is TRBV5-1 and J is TRBJ1-1; 10 bases are shared with TRBD1. The receptor comes from a man aged 50 to 60 with glioma. This specimen consisted of PBMCs, obtained from a glioma patient whose treatment included an IDH1 peptide vaccine. The CDR3 here is CASSPIGQGVTNTEAFF. The CDR3 coding sequence is TGCGCCAGCAGCCCCATCGGACAGGGGGTAACGAACACTGAAGCTTTCTTT.